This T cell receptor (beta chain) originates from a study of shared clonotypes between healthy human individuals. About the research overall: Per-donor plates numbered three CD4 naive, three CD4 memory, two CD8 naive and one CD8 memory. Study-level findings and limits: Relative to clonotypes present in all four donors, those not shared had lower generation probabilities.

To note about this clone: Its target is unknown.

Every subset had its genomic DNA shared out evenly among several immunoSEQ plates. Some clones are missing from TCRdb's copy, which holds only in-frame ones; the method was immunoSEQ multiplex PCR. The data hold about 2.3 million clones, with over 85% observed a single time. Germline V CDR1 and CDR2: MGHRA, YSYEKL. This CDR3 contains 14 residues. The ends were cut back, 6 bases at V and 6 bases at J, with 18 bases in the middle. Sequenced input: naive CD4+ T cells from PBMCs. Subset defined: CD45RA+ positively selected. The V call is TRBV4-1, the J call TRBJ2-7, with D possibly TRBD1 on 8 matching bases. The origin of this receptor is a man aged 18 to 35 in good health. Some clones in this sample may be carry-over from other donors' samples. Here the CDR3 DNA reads TGCGCCAGCAGACAGGGGGGGAATGAAGGCGAGCAGTACTTC. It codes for CASRQGGNEGEQYF.